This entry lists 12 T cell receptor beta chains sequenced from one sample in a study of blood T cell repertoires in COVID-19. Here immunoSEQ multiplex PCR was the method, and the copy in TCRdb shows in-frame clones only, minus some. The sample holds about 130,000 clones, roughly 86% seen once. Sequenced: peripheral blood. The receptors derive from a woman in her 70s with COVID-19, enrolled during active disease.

CDR3 loop: CASSPPGLLLEQYF. Here the CDR3 DNA reads TGTGCCAGCTCACCACCGGGACTGCTTTTGGAGCAGTACTTC. This chain joins TRBV18 and TRBJ2-7; weak D call: TRBD2 (6 bases). This CDR3 spans 14 amino acids. Trimming took 0 bases from V and 7 from J, leaving 13 bases between them. The germline V gene has CDR1 KGHSH and CDR2 LQKENI.

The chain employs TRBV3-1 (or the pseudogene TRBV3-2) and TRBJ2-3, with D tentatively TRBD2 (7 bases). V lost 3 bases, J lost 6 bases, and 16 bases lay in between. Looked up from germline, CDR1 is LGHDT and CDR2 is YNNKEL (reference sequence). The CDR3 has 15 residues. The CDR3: CASSQGRGGSDTQYF. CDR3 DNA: TGTGCCAGCAGCCAGGGGAGGGGGGGCTCGGATACGCAGTATTTT.

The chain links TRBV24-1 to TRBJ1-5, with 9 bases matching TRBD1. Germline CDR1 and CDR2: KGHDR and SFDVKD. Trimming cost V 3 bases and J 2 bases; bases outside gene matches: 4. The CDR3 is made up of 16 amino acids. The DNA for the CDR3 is TGTGCCACCAGTGATCGGGACAGGGCCGGCAATCAGCCCCAGCATTTT. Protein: CATSDRDRAGNQPQHF.

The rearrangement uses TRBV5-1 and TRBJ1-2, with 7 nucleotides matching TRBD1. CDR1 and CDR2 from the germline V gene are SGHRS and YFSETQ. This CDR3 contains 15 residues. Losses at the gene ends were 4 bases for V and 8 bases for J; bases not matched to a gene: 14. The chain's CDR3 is CASSLNRGPFLGYTF. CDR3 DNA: TGCGCCAGCAGCCTCAACAGGGGCCCCTTCTTAGGCTACACCTTC.

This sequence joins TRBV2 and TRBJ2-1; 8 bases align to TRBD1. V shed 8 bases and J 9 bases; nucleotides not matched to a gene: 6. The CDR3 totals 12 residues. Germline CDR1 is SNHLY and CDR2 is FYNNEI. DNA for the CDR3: TGTGCCAGCGGACAGGGTATCGTTGAGCAGTTCTTC. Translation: CASGQGIVEQFF. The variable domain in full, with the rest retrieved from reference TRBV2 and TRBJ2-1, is EPEVTQTPSHQVTQMGQEVILRCVPISNHLYFYWYRQILGQKVEFLVSFYNNEISEKSEIFDDQFSVERPDGSNFTLKIRSTKLEDSAMYFCASGQGIVEQFFGPGTRLTVL.

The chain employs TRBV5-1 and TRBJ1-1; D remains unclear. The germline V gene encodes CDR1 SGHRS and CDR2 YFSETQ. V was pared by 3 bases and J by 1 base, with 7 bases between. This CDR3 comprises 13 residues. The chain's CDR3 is CASSSLQNTEAFF. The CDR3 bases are TGCGCCAGCAGCTCGTTACAGAACACTGAAGCTTTCTTT.

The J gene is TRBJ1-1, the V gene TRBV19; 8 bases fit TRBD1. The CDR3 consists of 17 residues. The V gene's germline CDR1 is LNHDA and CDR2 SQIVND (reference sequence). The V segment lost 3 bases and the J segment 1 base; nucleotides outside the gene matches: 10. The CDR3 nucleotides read TGTGCCAGTAGTATTTTAGGTACAGGGGGAACGAACACTGAAGCTTTCTTT. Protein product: CASSILGTGGTNTEAFF.

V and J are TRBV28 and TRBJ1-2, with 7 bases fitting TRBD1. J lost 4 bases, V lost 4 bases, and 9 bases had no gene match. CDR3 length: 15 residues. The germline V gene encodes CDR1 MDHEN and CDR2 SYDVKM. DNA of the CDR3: TGTGCCAGCAGTTCCCCCGGGACAGTCTTCTATGGCTACACCTTC. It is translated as CASSSPGTVFYGYTF.

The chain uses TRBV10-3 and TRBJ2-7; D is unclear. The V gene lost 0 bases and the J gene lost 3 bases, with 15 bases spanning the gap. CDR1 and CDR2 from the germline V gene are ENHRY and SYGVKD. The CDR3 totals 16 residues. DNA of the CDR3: TGTGCCATCAGTGAGTCGACTCGGCAGAGCAACTACGAGCAGTACTTC. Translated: CAISESTRQSNYEQYF.

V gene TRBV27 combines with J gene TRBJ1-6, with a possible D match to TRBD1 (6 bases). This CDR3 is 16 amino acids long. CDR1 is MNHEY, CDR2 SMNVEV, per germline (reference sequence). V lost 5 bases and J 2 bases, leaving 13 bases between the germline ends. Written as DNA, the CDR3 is TGTGCCAGCAGTCTGTACAGGGATACCTATAATTCACCCCTCCACTTT. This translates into CASSLYRDTYNSPLHF.

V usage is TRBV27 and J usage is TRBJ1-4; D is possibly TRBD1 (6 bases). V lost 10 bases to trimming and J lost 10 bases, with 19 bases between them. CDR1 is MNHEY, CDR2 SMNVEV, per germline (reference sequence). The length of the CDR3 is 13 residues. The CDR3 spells CATSAGALGKLFF. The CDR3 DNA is TGTGCCACTTCCGCGGGGGCCCTGGGAAAACTGTTTTTT. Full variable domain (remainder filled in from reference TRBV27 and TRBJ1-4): EAQVTQNPRYLITVTGKKLTVTCSQNMNHEYMSWYRQDPGLGLRQIYYSMNVEVTDKGDVPEGYKVSRKEKRNFPLILESPSPNQTSLYFCATSAGALGKLFFGSGTQLSVL.

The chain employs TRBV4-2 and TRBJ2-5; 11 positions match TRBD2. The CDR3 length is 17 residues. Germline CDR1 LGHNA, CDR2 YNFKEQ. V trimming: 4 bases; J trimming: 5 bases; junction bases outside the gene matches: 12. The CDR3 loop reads CASSRETSGALGETQYF. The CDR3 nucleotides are TGTGCCAGCAGCCGCGAGACTAGCGGGGCCCTGGGGGAGACCCAGTACTTC.